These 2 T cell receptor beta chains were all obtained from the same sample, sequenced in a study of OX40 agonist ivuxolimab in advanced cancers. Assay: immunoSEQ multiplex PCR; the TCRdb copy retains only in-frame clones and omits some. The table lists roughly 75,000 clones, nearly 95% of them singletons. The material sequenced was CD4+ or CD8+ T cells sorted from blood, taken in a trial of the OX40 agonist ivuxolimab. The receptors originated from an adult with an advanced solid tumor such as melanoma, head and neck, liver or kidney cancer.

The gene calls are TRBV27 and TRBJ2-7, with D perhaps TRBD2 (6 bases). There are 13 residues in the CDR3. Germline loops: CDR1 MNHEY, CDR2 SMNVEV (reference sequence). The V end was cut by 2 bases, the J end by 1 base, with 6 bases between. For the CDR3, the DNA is TGTGCCAGCAGTTTACGGGGGTCCTACGAGCAGTACTTC. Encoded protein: CASSLRGSYEQYF.

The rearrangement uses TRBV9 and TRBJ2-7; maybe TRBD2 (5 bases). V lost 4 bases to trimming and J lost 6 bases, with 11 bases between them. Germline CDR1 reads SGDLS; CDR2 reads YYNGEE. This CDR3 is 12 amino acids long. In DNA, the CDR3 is TGTGCCAGCAGCCTAACGGGGTCCGAGCAGTACTTC. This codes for CASSLTGSEQYF.